The 23 T cell receptor beta chains listed next were all sequenced from one sample in a study of blood T cell repertoires in COVID-19. Profiled with immunoSEQ multiplex PCR; TCRdb holds only in-frame clones, not every one. The repertoire holds roughly 150,000 clones, with roughly 84% as singletons. Sequences were obtained from peripheral blood. The receptor source for this set is an elderly man with COVID-19, enrolled during active disease.

This chain links TRBV11-2 with TRBJ2-7; 11 bases line up with TRBD1. This CDR3 is built from 14 residues. The junction had 5 bases not matched to a gene; V was cut back by 3 bases and J by 7 bases. The V gene's germline CDR1 is SGHAT and CDR2 FQNNGV. The CDR3 DNA follows: TGTGCCAGCAGCTTCGGACAGGGGGCGTGGGAGCAGTACTTC. Translating it yields CASSFGQGAWEQYF.

Written as DNA, the CDR3 is TGTGCCAGCAGCCCCAGGGAACACAGAAATAATTCACCCCTCCACTTT. Translated: CASSPREHRNNSPLHF. J is TRBJ1-6 and V is TRBV3-1 (or the pseudogene TRBV3-2); possibly TRBD1 for D (5 bases). The germline V gene encodes CDR1 LGHDT and CDR2 YNNKEL (reference sequence). V lost 4 bases and J 5 bases, leaving 15 bases between the germline ends. This CDR3 spans 16 amino acids.

The rearrangement links TRBV29-1 to TRBJ2-5, with TRBD2 identical over 8 bases. Germline V gene lookup returns CDR1 SQVTM and CDR2 ANQGSEA. V was clipped by 3 bases and J by 3 bases; unmatched bases: 3. CDR3 length equals 13 residues. CDR3 in amino acids: CSVEGRGEETQYF. CDR3 bases: TGCAGCGTTGAGGGGCGGGGGGAAGAGACCCAGTACTTC.

The V gene is TRBV6-2 or TRBV6-3, the J gene TRBJ1-5; TRBD1 matches at 8 bases. CDR1 is MNHEY and CDR2 is SVGEGT in the germline V gene. V shed 6 bases, J shed 5 bases, and the junction held 9 bases outside the gene matches. This CDR3 spans 15 amino acids. CDR3 in amino acids: CASSLDRGGYQPQHF. The CDR3 DNA reads TGTGCCAGCAGCCTCGACAGGGGCGGCTATCAGCCCCAGCATTTT.

This chain joins TRBV10-3 and TRBJ2-1, with 7 bases aligning to TRBD1. The CDR3 runs 17 residues. V lost 7 bases, J lost 3 bases, and 15 bases stayed unmatched. CDR1 is ENHRY, CDR2 SYGVKD, per germline. CDR3 coding DNA: TGTGCCATCACCCAAAGGGGAACAGGGGAAATCTACAATGAGCAGTTCTTC. Translation gives CAITQRGTGEIYNEQFF.

The chain recombines TRBV5-6 with TRBJ2-3, with D possibly being TRBD1 (6 bases). CDR1 SGHDT and CDR2 YYEEEE come from the germline V gene. V lost 0 bases to trimming and J lost 4 bases, with 9 bases between them. This CDR3 has 14 amino acids. CDR3 DNA: TGTGCCAGCAGCTTGGCCAGGGGACCAGATACGCAGTATTTT. It specifies CASSLARGPDTQYF.

The chain joins TRBV4-3 to TRBJ2-1; D possibly corresponds to TRBD2 (6 bases). V lost 0 bases and J lost 7, with 13 bases in between. Per germline, CDR1 LGHNA and CDR2 YSLEER. The CDR3 is 15 amino acids. The CDR3 nucleotides read TGCGCCAGCAGCCAAGATCTGGCGGGAAGGAATGAGCAGTTCTTC. The encoded protein is CASSQDLAGRNEQFF.

V usage is TRBV11-3 and J usage is TRBJ2-5; 8 bases are shared with TRBD2. The CDR3 has 16 residues. Trimming removed 3 bases from V and 1 base from J; junction bases left unmatched: 7. In germline, CDR1 is SGHNT, CDR2 YENEEA. The CDR3 DNA reads TGTGCCAGCAGCTTCCTAAGCGGGGGTTTCCAAGAGACCCAGTACTTC. Translating gives CASSFLSGGFQETQYF.

This clone was seen a single time. This CDR3 is also generated by other DNA sequences in the sample. This CDR3 reads CASSQDQGQPQHF. Written as DNA, the CDR3 is TGCGCCAGCAGCCAAGATCAGGGTCAGCCCCAGCATTTT. This chain joins TRBV4-3 and TRBJ1-5, with D possibly TRBD1 on 5 matching bases. The CDR3 extends over 13 amino acids. Germline V CDR1 and CDR2: LGHNA, YSLEER. The germline V and J ends were trimmed by 0 bases and 6 bases, with 6 bases remaining between them.

The sample holds one count of this clone. The V gene is TRBV19, the J gene TRBJ1-1, with D perhaps matching TRBD1 (5 bases). CDR1 is LNHDA and CDR2 is SQIVND in the germline V gene (reference sequence). The V gene lost 4 bases and the J gene lost 7 bases, with 16 bases spanning the gap. CDR3 size: 14 residues. The DNA of the CDR3 is TGTGCCAGTAGTAAGGGGCGCTGGGAGGGTGAAGCTTTCTTT. Translating it yields CASSKGRWEGEAFF. The variable domain in full, completed from reference TRBV19 and TRBJ1-1, reads DGGITQSPKYLFRKEGQNVTLSCEQNLNHDAMYWYRQDPGQGLRLIYYSQIVNDFQKGDIAEGYSVSREKKESFPLTVTSAQKNPTAFYLCASSKGRWEGEAFFGQGTRLTVV.

V gene TRBV27 combines with J gene TRBJ2-3; maybe TRBD2 (6 bases). Germline V gene sequence: CDR1 MNHEY, CDR2 SMNVEV (reference sequence). This CDR3 has 14 amino acids. The V gene lost 2 bases and the J gene lost 5 bases, with 11 bases spanning the gap. The CDR3 loop is CASSLRWRGDTQYF. The DNA for the CDR3 is TGTGCCAGCAGTTTACGCTGGAGGGGAGATACGCAGTATTTT.

This chain uses TRBV7-9 with TRBJ1-1; TRBD1 aligns across 7 bases. CDR3 length equals 14 residues. V gave up 0 bases and J gave up 11 bases; unmatched junction bases: 9. Germline V gene sequence: CDR1 SEHNR, CDR2 FQNEAQ (reference sequence). CDR3 protein: CASSLAGGSLDAFF. Written as DNA, the CDR3 is TGTGCCAGCAGCTTAGCAGGGGGCAGCCTTGATGCTTTCTTT.

The chain employs TRBV5-4 and TRBJ1-2; D may be TRBD1 (5 bases). This CDR3 is 15 amino acids long. Germline CDR1 reads SGHNT; CDR2 reads YYREEE (reference sequence). V dropped 2 bases and J dropped 2 bases, with 13 bases sitting between them. The CDR3 sequence: CASSLSATENYGYTF. For the CDR3, the DNA is TGTGCCAGCAGCTTAAGTGCGACAGAGAACTATGGCTACACCTTC.

The rearrangement joins TRBV3-1 (or the pseudogene TRBV3-2) to TRBJ2-5; 7 bases fit TRBD2. J gave up 5 bases and V 3 bases, and 6 bases lay outside the gene matches. The germline CDR1 and CDR2 sequences are LGHDT and YNNKEL (reference sequence). CDR3 length: 14 amino acids. CDR3 protein: CASSQVAGRETQYF. In nucleotides, the CDR3 is TGTGCCAGCAGCCAGGTAGCGGGCAGGGAGACCCAGTACTTC.

This chain connects TRBV19 to TRBJ1-6, with TRBD1 matching over 10 bases. Trimming removed 2 bases from V and 4 bases from J; junction bases left unmatched: 8. The CDR3 consists of 18 residues. The V gene's germline CDR1 is LNHDA and CDR2 SQIVND (reference sequence). Written as DNA, the CDR3 is TGTGCCAGTAGTATAATAGTCGACAGGGGGCCTTATAATTCACCCCTCCACTTT. It yields the protein CASSIIVDRGPYNSPLHF.

The chain carries TRBV6-5 and TRBJ1-2; D is perhaps TRBD1 (5 bases). CDR3 length equals 16 residues. Deletions cut 2 bases from V and 3 bases from J, with 16 bases between. Per germline, CDR1 MNHEY and CDR2 SVGAGI. The CDR3, as DNA: TGTGCCAGCAGTTACGGTCTTGCTGGGGGGGACTATGGCTACACCTTC. This encodes CASSYGLAGGDYGYTF.

The rearrangement links TRBV11-2 to TRBJ1-4, with D hard to call. Trimming left V 5 bases short and J 4 bases short, with 11 bases between. The CDR3 is made up of 14 amino acids. Per germline, CDR1 SGHAT and CDR2 FQNNGV. The CDR3 nucleotides are TGTGCCAGCAGCCCGGACTGGTTTAATGAAAAACTGTTTTTT. Its translation: CASSPDWFNEKLFF.

The V call is TRBV9, the J call TRBJ1-1, with TRBD1 identical over 8 bases. CDR1 SGDLS and CDR2 YYNGEE come from the germline V gene. With V trimmed by 0 bases and J by 4 bases, 11 bases remained unmatched. The CDR3 has 17 residues. The CDR3 coding sequence is TGTGCCAGCAGCGTAGCCTTGCCCGACAGGGGAACCACTGAAGCTTTCTTT. This codes for CASSVALPDRGTTEAFF. Full variable domain (rest looked up from reference TRBV9 and TRBJ1-1): DSGVTQTPKHLITATGQRVTLRCSPRSGDLSVYWYQQSLDQGLQFLIQYYNGEERAKGNILERFSAQQFPDLHSELNLSSLELGDSALYFCASSVALPDRGTTEAFFGQGTRLTVV.

The chain combines TRBV18 with TRBJ2-1; 12 bases are shared with TRBD2. Trimming at V came to 8 bases and at J to 4 bases, leaving 3 bases not matched to a gene. The CDR3 is 14 residues long. CDR1 is KGHSH and CDR2 is LQKENI in the germline V gene. DNA for the CDR3: TGTGCCAGCGCGACTAGCGGGGGTTACAATGAGCAGTTCTTC. Translation: CASATSGGYNEQFF.

The chain links TRBV13 to TRBJ1-5; 9 bases align to TRBD1. After removal of 5 bases from V and 3 bases from J, the junction contained 2 bases not matched to a gene. From germline, CDR1 is PRHDT and CDR2 FYEKMQ (reference sequence). This CDR3 comprises 14 residues. CDR3 protein: CASSRDRVNQPQHF. The CDR3 DNA reads as TGTGCCAGCAGCCGGGACAGGGTCAATCAGCCCCAGCATTTT.

The V and J genes are TRBV6-5 and TRBJ1-2; 12 bases agree with TRBD1. Germline-derived CDR1 and CDR2 are MNHEY and SVGAGI. The CDR3 extends over 16 amino acids. Unmatched junction bases numbered 9, after V lost 2 bases and J lost 8 bases. CDR3 coding DNA: TGTGCCAGCAGTTACCCCTTGGGGACAGGGGGCGAAGGCTACACCTTC. Translation: CASSYPLGTGGEGYTF.

This chain uses TRBV5-4 with TRBJ2-3; 10 nucleotides line up with TRBD2. The germline V gene has CDR1 SGHNT and CDR2 YYREEE (reference sequence). This CDR3 has 16 amino acids. The V and J ends lost 1 base and 2 bases, in that order; junction bases with no gene match: 4. The CDR3 spells CASSLPSGGNTDTQYF. The CDR3 nucleotides are TGTGCCAGCAGCTTGCCTAGCGGGGGCAACACAGATACGCAGTATTTT.

The chain employs TRBV6-5 and TRBJ1-1; 8 bases are a match to TRBD1. Germline CDR1 is MNHEY and CDR2 is SVGAGI. The CDR3 is made up of 14 amino acids. V dropped 6 bases and J dropped 4; count of bases not matched to a gene: 7. CDR3 residues: CASRMDRAGTEAFF. The CDR3 nucleotides are TGTGCCAGCAGGATGGACAGGGCGGGCACTGAAGCTTTCTTT.